This T cell receptor beta chain was profiled in a study of blood T cell repertoires in COVID-19. Study-level information: Sites in the United States, Italy and Spain provided acute and convalescent COVID-19 samples. PBMCs, B-cell-depleted T cells, or T cells were the source of the cDNA or gDNA that made up the material.

Only in-frame clones appear in the TCRdb table, and some are missing; sequencing was by immunoSEQ multiplex PCR. Among nearly 70,000 clones, about four fifths were seen once, and the ten largest hold more than 9.5%. Germline values: CDR1 SGHNT, CDR2 YYREEE (reference sequence). This CDR3 contains 13 residues. V was cut by 1 base and J by 4 bases, with 5 bases left in between. The receptor's source is a woman over 75 with acute or convalescent COVID-19. This chain joins TRBV5-4 and TRBJ2-2; D call uncertain. Sequencing was done on a sample of peripheral blood. The CDR3 sequence: CASSLSSTGELFF. As DNA, the CDR3 is TGTGCCAGCAGCTTGAGCTCCACCGGGGAGCTGTTTTTT.